This TCR beta chain was identified during a study of shared clonotypes between healthy human individuals. Whole-study context: CD4 naive cells filled three plates per donor, CD4 memory three, CD8 naive two and CD8 memory one. Regarding the study as a whole: Shared clonotypes across all four donors exceeded non-shared ones in generation probability.

The CDR3 has 18 amino acids. The V end was cut by 0 bases, the J end by 1 base, with 18 bases between. The germline V gene encodes CDR1 MNHNS and CDR2 SASEGT. Generated by immunoSEQ multiplex PCR, the TCRdb table keeps only in-frame clones and is missing some. Of about 2,100,000 clones in the sample, about 93% were seen once. About this clone itself: Its antigen is undetermined.

Naive CD8 cells comprised CD45RO-negative, CCR7-positively selected cells, excluding terminally differentiated effector memory CD45RA+ cells. The V call is TRBV6-1, the J call TRBJ2-5, with a possible D match to TRBD2 (5 bases). The receptor was derived from a man in his late teens or twenties in good health. Some clones in this sample may be carry-over from other donors' samples. The sequencing input was naive CD8+ T cells from PBMCs. CDR3 residues: CASSEALRLRRSQETQYF. The CDR3 DNA sequence: TGTGCCAGCAGTGAAGCGCTTCGACTCAGGAGGTCCCAAGAGACCCAGTACTTC.